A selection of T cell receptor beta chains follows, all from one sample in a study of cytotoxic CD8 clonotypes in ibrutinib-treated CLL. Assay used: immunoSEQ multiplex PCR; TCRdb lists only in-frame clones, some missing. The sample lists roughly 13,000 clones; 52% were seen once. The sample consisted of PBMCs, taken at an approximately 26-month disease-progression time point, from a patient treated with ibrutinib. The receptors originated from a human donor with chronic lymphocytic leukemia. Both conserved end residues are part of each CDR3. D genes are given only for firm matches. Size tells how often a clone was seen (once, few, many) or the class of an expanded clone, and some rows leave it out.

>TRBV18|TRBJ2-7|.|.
CASSPGYEQYF
TGTGCCAGCTCACCGGGGTACGAGCAGTACTTC
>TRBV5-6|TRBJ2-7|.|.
CASSFDTYEQYF
TGTGCCAGCAGCTTTGACACCTACGAGCAGTACTTC
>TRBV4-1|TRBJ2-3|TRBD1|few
CASSQDGQGNTDTQYF
TGCGCCAGCAGCCAAGATGGACAGGGAAACACAGATACGCAGTATTTT
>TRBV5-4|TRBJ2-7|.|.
CASSLGTGFYEQYF
TGTGCCAGCAGCTTGGGGACGGGGTTCTACGAGCAGTACTTC
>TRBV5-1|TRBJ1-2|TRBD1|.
CASSPTGGYGYTF
TGCGCCAGCAGCCCCACAGGGGGCTATGGCTACACCTTC
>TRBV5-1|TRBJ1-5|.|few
CASSPEAGIQPQHF
TGCGCCAGCAGCCCCGAGGCGGGTATACAGCCCCAGCATTTT
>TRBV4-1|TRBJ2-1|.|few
CASSQGGLGNEQFF
TGCGCCAGCAGCCAGGGAGGCCTAGGCAATGAGCAGTTCTTC
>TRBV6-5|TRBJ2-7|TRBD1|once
CASSQTRTGYEQYF
TGTGCCAGCAGCCAAACCCGGACAGGGTACGAGCAGTACTTC
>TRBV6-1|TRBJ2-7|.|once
CASSGGDGSYEQYF
TGTGCCAGCAGTGGAGGGGACGGCTCCTACGAGCAGTACTTC
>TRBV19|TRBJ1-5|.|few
CASNRREHQPQHF
TGTGCCAGTAATCGGAGGGAACATCAGCCCCAGCATTTT
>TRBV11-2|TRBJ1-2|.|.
CASSLDLGSLYGYTF
TGTGCCAGCAGCTTAGATCTTGGCAGCCTATATGGCTACACCTTC
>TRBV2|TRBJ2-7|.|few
CAIEMVGAYEQYF
TGTGCCATCGAAATGGTGGGAGCCTACGAGCAGTACTTC
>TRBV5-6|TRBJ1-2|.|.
CASSIRMGAVDIPDYGYTF
TGTGCCAGCAGCATCCGGATGGGAGCAGTAGACATACCCGATTATGGCTACACCTTC
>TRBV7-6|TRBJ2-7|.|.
CASSLGVSTPKDEQYF
TGTGCCAGCAGCTTAGGAGTTTCGACCCCTAAGGACGAGCAGTACTTC
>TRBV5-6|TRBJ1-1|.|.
CASSFVDNTEAFF
TGTGCCAGCAGCTTTGTAGACAACACTGAAGCTTTCTTT
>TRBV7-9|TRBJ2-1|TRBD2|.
CASTRTSGGAMDNEQFF
TGTGCCAGCACCCGGACTAGCGGGGGGGCGATGGATAATGAGCAGTTCTTC